A selection of T cell receptor beta chains follows, all from one sample in a study of cytomegalovirus exposure and HLA in healthy donors. Some clones are missing from TCRdb's copy, which holds only in-frame ones; the method was immunoSEQ multiplex PCR. The data hold around 150,000 clones, with about 80% observed a single time. Sequencing was carried out using PBMCs. These receptors originate from a woman between 50 and 59 years old in good health and CMV-seropositive. CDR3s include the opening cysteine and the closing phenylalanine or tryptophan. Each record gives: D gene, J gene, V gene, clone size, CDR3 length, CDR3 protein, CDR3 DNA. The D gene is left open where the match is weak. Some rows mark clone size as missing; the rest say once, few, many or name a class of expanded clone.

TRBD2	TRBJ2-7	TRBV5-1	once	14	CASSNELAANEQYF	TGCGCCAGCAGCAACGAACTAGCGGCCAACGAGCAGTACTTC
TRBD2	TRBJ2-5	TRBV30	.	15	CAWSRTSVGQETQYF	TGTGCCTGGAGTAGGACTAGCGTCGGACAAGAGACCCAGTACTTC
TRBD2	TRBJ2-1	TRBV9	.	16	CASSLHGSGTYNEQFF	TGTGCCAGCAGCCTGCATGGTAGCGGGACCTACAATGAGCAGTTCTTC
TRBD1	TRBJ1-6	TRBV5-4	once	14	CASSSTGGDSPLHF	TGTGCCAGCAGCTCCACAGGGGGCGATTCACCCCTCCACTTT
TRBD1	TRBJ2-1	TRBV18	.	15	CASSPGQGDYNEQFF	TGTGCCAGCTCACCTGGCCAGGGGGACTACAATGAGCAGTTCTTC
.	TRBJ1-1	TRBV10-3	.	18	CAISEGWSSRSQNTEAFF	TGTGCCATCAGTGAGGGGTGGTCATCCCGGAGCCAGAACACTGAAGCTTTCTTT
.	TRBJ2-5	TRBV5-1	.	13	CASSPTGQETQYF	TGCGCCAGCAGCCCAACTGGCCAAGAGACCCAGTACTTC
TRBD1	TRBJ2-5	TRBV6-6	.	15	CASSYSRGRGETQYF	TGTGCCAGCAGTTACTCCAGGGGGCGGGGAGAGACCCAGTACTTC
TRBD1	TRBJ2-7	TRBV6-1	.	14	CASSARQGIYEQYF	TGTGCCAGCAGTGCCCGACAGGGGATCTACGAGCAGTACTTC
.	TRBJ1-2	TRBV2	.	13	CASSERPNYGYTF	TGTGCCAGCAGTGAGCGGCCTAACTATGGCTACACCTTC
.	TRBJ2-2	TRBV7-2	few	14	CASSLGGPTGELFF	TGTGCCAGCAGCTTAGGGGGGCCCACCGGGGAGCTGTTTTTT
.	TRBJ2-5	TRBV19	.	14	CASSPTGIRETQYF	TGTGCCAGTAGTCCTACAGGGATTAGGGAGACCCAGTACTTC
TRBD1	TRBJ1-1	TRBV28	few	16	CASSLLSGQGNTEAFF	TGTGCCAGCAGTTTATTGTCGGGACAGGGGAACACTGAAGCTTTCTTT
TRBD1	TRBJ2-5	TRBV27	.	16	CASSFLGQGGMETQYF	TGTGCCAGCAGTTTCTTGGGACAGGGAGGCATGGAGACCCAGTACTTC
.	TRBJ1-4	TRBV2	.	14	CASTLAPRGEKLFF	TGTGCCAGCACCCTCGCCCCGAGGGGGGAAAAACTGTTTTTT